This T cell receptor (beta chain) was recovered during a study of T cells after yellow fever vaccination. Points from the study as a whole: Though weaker, the secondary response peaked faster, on day 5 versus 15. Primary-vaccination clones mostly resurfaced post-booster (roughly 97% CD4, approximately 89% CD8).

TCRdb re-called the 5' RACE reads with MiXCR, one entry per CDR3 protein. The sample records around 340,000 distinct CDR3 sequences, about 8.7% being singletons. This clonotype has only a few counts. Its antigen is currently unknown. Trimming shortened V by 0 bases and J by 0 bases, and 11 bases separated the two germline ends. Germline-derived CDR1 and CDR2 are SGHVS and FNYEAQ. The CDR3 totals 17 residues. The chain has TRBV7-6 and TRBJ2-2; a possible D gene is TRBD2 (6 bases). The sequencing here drew on PBMCs, taken on the day of the first yellow fever vaccination. The sequence derives from a man aged 18 to 29 who received the YFV17D yellow fever vaccine. Written as DNA, the CDR3 is TGTGCCAGCAGCTTAGCGGGGGGATATCCGAACACCGGGGAGCTGTTTTTT. Protein sequence: CASSLAGGYPNTGELFF.